This T cell receptor beta chain was documented in a study of response to subunit inactivated influenza vaccine. Study-wide findings and caveats: Each seasonal flu vaccination may recruit only limited new T cells, authors suggested.

The table lists this clonotype with many counts. The antigen is undetermined. The germline gives CDR1 DFQATT, CDR2 SNEGSKA (reference sequence). Trimming left V 3 bases short and J 0 bases short, with 10 bases between. The CDR3 is 14 amino acids. MiXCR was run by TCRdb on the RT-PCR reads, yielding one entry per CDR3 protein. The sample gives 550,000 to 600,000 distinct CDR3 sequences, approximately 12% of which show up once; roughly a tenth is in the top ten. Sequencing used PBMCs from blood, obtained on the day of vaccination. The sequence came from a man between 50 and 59 years old who received an inactivated influenza vaccine. The chain uses TRBV20-1 and TRBJ2-3; D is unclear. CDR3 DNA: TGCAGTGCTAGTAAGAGAGAGAGCACAGATACGCAGTATTTT. Amino acids: CSASKRESTDTQYF.